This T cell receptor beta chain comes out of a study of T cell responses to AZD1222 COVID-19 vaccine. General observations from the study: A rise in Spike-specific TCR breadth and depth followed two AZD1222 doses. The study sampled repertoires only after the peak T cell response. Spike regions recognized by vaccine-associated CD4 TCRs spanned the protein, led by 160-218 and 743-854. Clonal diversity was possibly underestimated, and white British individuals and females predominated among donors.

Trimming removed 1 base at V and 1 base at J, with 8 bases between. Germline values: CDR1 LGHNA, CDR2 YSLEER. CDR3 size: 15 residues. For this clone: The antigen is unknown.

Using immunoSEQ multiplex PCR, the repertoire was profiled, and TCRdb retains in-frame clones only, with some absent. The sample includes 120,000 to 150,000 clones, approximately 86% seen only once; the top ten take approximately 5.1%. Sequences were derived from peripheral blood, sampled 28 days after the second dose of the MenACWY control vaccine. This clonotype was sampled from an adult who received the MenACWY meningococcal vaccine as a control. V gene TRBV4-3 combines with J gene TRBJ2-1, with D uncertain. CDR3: CASSQGSFSYNEQFF. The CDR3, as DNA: TGCGCCAGCAGCCAAGGGAGTTTTTCCTACAATGAGCAGTTCTTC.